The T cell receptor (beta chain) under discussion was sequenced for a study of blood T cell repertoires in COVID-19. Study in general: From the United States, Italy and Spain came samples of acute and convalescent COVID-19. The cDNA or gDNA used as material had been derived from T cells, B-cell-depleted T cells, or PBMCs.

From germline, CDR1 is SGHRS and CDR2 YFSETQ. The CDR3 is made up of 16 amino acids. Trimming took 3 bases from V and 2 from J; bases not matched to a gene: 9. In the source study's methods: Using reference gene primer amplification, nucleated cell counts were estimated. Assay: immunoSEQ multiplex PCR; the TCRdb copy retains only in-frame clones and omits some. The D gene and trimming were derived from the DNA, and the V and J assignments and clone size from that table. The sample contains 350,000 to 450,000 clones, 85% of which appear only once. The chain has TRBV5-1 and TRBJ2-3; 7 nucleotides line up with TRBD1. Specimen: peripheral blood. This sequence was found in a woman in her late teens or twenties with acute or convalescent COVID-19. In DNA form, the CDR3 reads TGCGCCAGCAGCTCCGAAGAAGGGACAGTCACAGATACGCAGTATTTT. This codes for CASSSEEGTVTDTQYF. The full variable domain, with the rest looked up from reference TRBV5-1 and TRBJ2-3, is KAGVTQTPRYLIKTRGQQVTLSCSPISGHRSVSWYQQTPGQGLQFLFEYFSETQRNKGNFPGRFSGRQFSNSRSEMNVSTLELGDSALYLCASSSEEGTVTDTQYFGPGTRLTVL.